A single count supports the clone carrying this TCR beta chain. Its specificity is not known. Per the germline V gene, CDR1 is MDHEN and CDR2 is SYDVKM. The CDR3 consists of 15 residues. Deletions cut 4 bases from V and 2 bases from J, with 14 bases between. This sample stems from a study of T cell responses to AZD1222 COVID-19 vaccine. Whole-study findings and limits: Seropositive at baseline were only a handful of AZD1222 recipients. Spike-specific TCR breadth rose after two AZD1222 doses, and depth rose as well.

Libraries were prepared by immunoSEQ multiplex PCR; TCRdb keeps only in-frame clonotypes and omits some of them. There are just under 150,000 clones in the sample; approximately 89% occur only once, and 1.5% to 2% lies in the top ten. Material: peripheral blood, obtained 28 days after the second AZD1222 dose. The V gene is TRBV28, the J gene TRBJ1-2, with a weak D call TRBD1 (6 bases). The TCR originated in an adult who received the AZD1222 COVID-19 vaccine. The CDR3 is CASSSPHQGNYGYTF. CDR3 nucleotides: TGTGCCAGCAGTTCACCCCATCAGGGGAACTATGGCTACACCTTC.